The clone carrying this TCR beta chain was counted a few times. The data were taken from a study of blood T cells in healthy people across ages. It was with a sample-barcoded 5' primer and a J-beta primer mix that a second PCR of about 6 to 12 cycles was run. MiXCR, run by TCRdb on the 5' RACE reads, gives a single entry per CDR3 protein. The profile shows over 1.5 million distinct CDR3 sequences, just under 50% of them singletons. This receptor was taken from a woman in her forties in good health. The sample was blood.

The CDR3 loop is CASSPEGVFARGDTQYF. CDR3 sequence (DNA): TGTGCCAGCAGTCCCGAAGGGGTATTCGCCCGCGGAGATACGCAGTATTTT. The genes are TRBV28 and TRBJ2-3; the D gene is possibly TRBD1 (5 bases). The germline V gene encodes CDR1 MDHEN and CDR2 SYDVKM. Trimming left V 5 bases short and J 5 bases short, with 23 bases between. CDR3 size: 17 residues.